This T cell receptor beta chain came from a study of shared clonotypes between healthy human individuals. The J segment lost 1 base and the V segment lost 2 bases, leaving 0 bases of the junction unmatched. The CDR3 extends over 14 amino acids. The germline gives CDR1 SGHNT, CDR2 YYREEE (reference sequence). CD45RO-negative cells were positively selected for CCR7, leaving out terminally differentiated effector memory CD45RA+ cells. Points on this clone: Within the sample, other DNA sequences also encode this same CDR3.

Some clones are missing from TCRdb's copy, which holds only in-frame ones; the method was immunoSEQ multiplex PCR. Among under 2,000,000 clones listed, less than 95% were seen once. The sequence derives from a young man in good health. Sequenced material: naive CD8+ T cells sorted from blood. J is TRBJ1-1 and V is TRBV5-4; 9 bases match TRBD1. CDR3 coding DNA: TGTGCCAGCAGCTTACAGGGGGCGAACACTGAAGCTTTCTTT. Translating gives CASSLQGANTEAFF.